These 21 T cell receptor beta chains were sequenced from one sample in a study of blood T cells in healthy people across ages (dated by TCRdb to about 2015). Receptor amplification or capture employed 5' RACE. TCRdb records Illumina HiSeq 2500 as the sequencer. The second PCR ran for about 6 to 11 cycles and used a J-beta primer mix along with a sample-barcoded 5' primer. The public reads were quality trimmed at Q25 with fastp and then assembled into clones with MiXCR by TCRdb, keeping productive beta chains. Under each unique CDR3 protein, matching rows form one entry showing the most common genes and DNA. The sample table records about 1 million distinct CDR3 sequences; 40% to 55% of these occur just once. Approximately 19% of the sample goes to the ten largest clones. The material sequenced was blood. Source of these receptors: an older woman in good health.

At least ten counts were recorded for this clonotype. The gene calls are TRBV10-3 and TRBJ2-5; no definite D call. This CDR3 is built from 11 residues. V was pared by 3 bases and J by 5 bases, with 4 bases between. The germline V gene encodes CDR1 ENHRY and CDR2 SYGVKD. This CDR3 reads CAISDRETQYF. DNA for the CDR3: TGTGCCATCAGTGACAGGGAGACCCAGTACTTC.

The chain couples TRBV3-1 to TRBJ2-3, with D perhaps given as TRBD1 or TRBD2 (6 bases each). Germline V gene lookup returns CDR1 LGHDT and CDR2 YNNKEL (reference sequence). The CDR3 is 16 amino acids. Deletions cut 0 bases from V and 4 bases from J, with 14 bases between. CDR3 sequence (DNA): TGTGCCAGCAGCCAAGATGGCAGGGGACTGGCAGATACGCAGTATTTT. This encodes CASSQDGRGLADTQYF.

The chain links TRBV29-1 to TRBJ2-5, with D tentatively TRBD1 or TRBD2 (5 bases each). Germline lookup yields CDR1 SQVTM and CDR2 ANQGSEA. Deletions cut 3 bases from V and 7 bases from J, with 18 bases between. This CDR3 spans 14 amino acids. For the CDR3, the DNA is TGCAGCGTTGATGAGGGACGTGTGGTGAGGACCCAGTACTTC. Translating it yields CSVDEGRVVRTQYF. The full variable domain, with the rest looked up from reference TRBV29-1 and TRBJ2-5, is SAVISQKPSRDICQRGTSLTIQCQVDSQVTMMFWYRQQPGQSLTLIATANQGSEATYESGFVIDKFPISRPNLTFSTLTVSNMSPEDSSIYLCSVDEGRVVRTQYFGPGTRLLVL.

This clonotype turned up a few times. CDR3 sequence: CASNGGPTSGSPNEQFF. For the CDR3, the DNA is TGTGCCAGCAACGGGGGGCCGACTAGCGGGAGCCCCAATGAGCAGTTCTTC. J is TRBJ2-1 and V is TRBV5-6, with TRBD2 matching 12 bases. The CDR3 is 17 amino acids. The ends lost 6 bases at V and 6 bases at J; junction bases unmatched: 13. CDR1 is SGHDT and CDR2 is YYEEEE in the germline V gene.

The chain carries TRBV10-3 and TRBJ2-1; 12 positions match TRBD2. Germline assignment: CDR1 ENHRY and CDR2 SYGVKD. CDR3 length: 14 amino acids. V was pared by 10 bases and J by 7 bases, with 8 bases of the junction left unmatched. The DNA of the CDR3 is TGTGCCACTAGACTAGCGGGAGAGGGAAATGAGCAGTTCTTC. Translation gives CATRLAGEGNEQFF.

This clonotype has a count of ten or more. The chain couples TRBV6-2 or TRBV6-3 to TRBJ2-7, with D perhaps matching TRBD1 (6 bases). Trimming left V 6 bases short and J 4 bases short, with 7 bases between. This CDR3 is 11 amino acids long. Germline CDR1 MNHEY, CDR2 SVGEGT. CDR3 amino acids: CASRTGYEQYF. In DNA, the CDR3 is TGTGCCAGCAGGACAGGTTACGAGCAGTACTTC.

The chain links TRBV7-9 to TRBJ2-6; D gene unclear. The CDR3 contains 15 residues. V dropped 5 bases and J dropped 0 bases, with 8 bases sitting between them. The germline CDR1 and CDR2 sequences are SEHNR and FQNEAQ (reference sequence). CDR3 DNA sequence: TGTGCCAGCAGCCAGAGTCGCTCTGGGGCCAACGTCCTGACTTTC. It is translated as CASSQSRSGANVLTF.

The V and J genes are TRBV11-3 and TRBJ2-1; D assignment may be TRBD1 or TRBD2 (5 bases each). This CDR3 comprises 13 residues. The ends were cut back, 0 bases at V and 9 bases at J, with 9 bases in the middle. The V gene's germline CDR1 is SGHNT and CDR2 YENEEA. The CDR3 loop reads CASSLDQGTEQFF. The DNA of the CDR3 is TGTGCCAGCAGCTTAGATCAAGGGACTGAGCAGTTCTTC.

In this sample, this clonotype turned up a few times. The J gene is TRBJ2-1, the V gene TRBV29-1; 11 positions match TRBD2. Per germline, CDR1 SQVTM and CDR2 ANQGSEA. J gave up 9 bases and V 4 bases, and 11 bases lay outside the gene matches. The CDR3 runs to 15 residues. The CDR3: CSVGELAGATIEQFF. Here the CDR3 DNA reads TGCAGCGTTGGGGAACTAGCGGGAGCCACGATTGAGCAGTTCTTC.

The CDR3, as DNA: TGTGCCAGCAGCTTATACGGCCCTAGCGGGGACTACGAGCAGTACTTC. It is translated as CASSLYGPSGDYEQYF. The genes are TRBV7-2 and TRBJ2-7, with TRBD2 identical over 9 bases. From germline, CDR1 is SGHTA and CDR2 FQGNSA. The CDR3 extends over 16 amino acids. V lost 2 bases, J lost 3 bases, and 8 bases stayed unmatched.

For the CDR3, the DNA is TGTGCCAGCAGCCAAGATTCACACAATGAGCAGTTCTTC. Translated, it gives CASSQDSHNEQFF. The chain recombines TRBV3-1 with TRBJ2-1; D call uncertain. The CDR3 length is 13 residues. V gave up 0 bases and J gave up 5 bases, with 5 bases separating them. CDR1 and CDR2 from the germline V gene are LGHDT and YNNKEL (reference sequence).

This clonotype was seen a single time. The rearrangement links TRBV11-2 to TRBJ2-7; D perhaps matches TRBD2 (5 bases). This CDR3 is 14 amino acids long. CDR1 and CDR2 from the germline V gene are SGHAT and FQNNGV. V shed 6 bases and J shed 0 bases, with 12 bases lying between them. CDR3 in DNA: TGTGCCAGCAGTTCCGGGATTAGCTCCTACGAGCAGTACTTC. Encoded protein: CASSSGISSYEQYF.

The chain uses TRBV7-3 and TRBJ2-6, with a weak D call TRBD1 (6 bases). The V gene lost 1 base and the J gene lost 0 bases, with 16 bases spanning the gap. The germline gives CDR1 SGHTA, CDR2 FQGTGA. This CDR3 has 19 residues. This chain's CDR3 is CASSLKGTLRSSGANVLTF. Here the CDR3 DNA reads TGTGCCAGCAGCTTAAAGGGGACACTGAGGTCCTCTGGGGCCAACGTCCTGACTTTC. Complete variable domain (other parts from reference TRBV7-3 and TRBJ2-6): GAGVSQTPSNKVTEKGKYVELRCDPISGHTALYWYRQSLGQGPEFLIYFQGTGAADDSGLPNDRFFAVRPEGSVSTLKIQRTERGDSAVYLCASSLKGTLRSSGANVLTFGAGSRLTVL.

The chain recombines TRBV5-1 with TRBJ2-7; 10 bases are shared with TRBD2. V lost 4 bases, J lost 3 bases, and 13 bases stayed unmatched. The CDR3 totals 17 residues. CDR1 and CDR2 (germline): SGHRS, YFSETQ. The DNA for the CDR3 is TGCGCCAGCAGCCTATTTACTAGCGGGGACCAATTCTACGAGCAGTACTTC. Protein: CASSLFTSGDQFYEQYF.

Notes on this clonotype: The junction and the germline gene differ at one end; a read error may be behind it. This chain links TRBV4-2 with TRBJ2-1; D gene unclear. Germline V lookup: CDR1 LGHNA, CDR2 YNFKEQ. This CDR3 contains 11 residues. The DNA of the CDR3 is TGTGCCAGCGGCCAAGGGCGTGAGCAGTTCTTC. Translated, it gives CASGQGREQFF.

The chain links TRBV6-1 to TRBJ2-5; TRBD2 is a possible D gene (6 bases). V lost 6 bases, J lost 2 bases, and 13 bases lay in between. The CDR3 is 14 amino acids. CDR1 is MNHNS and CDR2 is SASEGT in the germline V gene. CDR3 DNA: TGTGCCAGCAGGGGGGTTGGGACTCAAGAGACCCAGTACTTC. Its translation: CASRGVGTQETQYF.

This sequence joins TRBV5-1 and TRBJ2-3; 8 bases match TRBD2. CDR3 length: 13 residues. Germline lookup yields CDR1 SGHRS and CDR2 YFSETQ. The junction had 14 bases not matched to a gene; V was cut back by 6 bases and J by 14 bases. CDR3 nucleotides: TGCGCCAGCATCTGGATGTCCGGGAGGGCGGCGTATTTT. Encoded protein: CASIWMSGRAAYF.

The V call is TRBV30, the J call TRBJ2-3; the D gene is possibly TRBD2 (5 bases). The V end was cut by 5 bases, the J end by 0 bases, with 15 bases between. Looked up from germline, CDR1 is GTSNPN and CDR2 is SVGIG (reference sequence). CDR3 length: 15 amino acids. CDR3: CAWERSGASTDTQYF. The CDR3 nucleotides are TGTGCCTGGGAACGGAGCGGAGCGAGCACAGATACGCAGTATTTT. Filled out from reference TRBV30 and TRBJ2-3, the complete variable domain reads SQTIHQWPATLVQPVGSPLSLECTVEGTSNPNLYWYRQAAGRGLQLLFYSVGIGQISSEVPQNLSASRPQDRQFILSSKKLLLSDSGFYLCAWERSGASTDTQYFGPGTRLTVL.

This clonotype has just a few counts. The junction differs from germline at one of its ends, possibly a read error. This rearrangement joins TRBV20-1 to TRBJ2-1; TRBD2 agrees at 10 bases. The germline CDR1 and CDR2 sequences are DFQATT and SNEGSKA (reference sequence). The CDR3 consists of 14 residues. This CDR3 reads CSGRGASGSNEQFF. The CDR3 DNA follows: TGCAGTGGTAGAGGTGCTAGCGGGAGCAATGAGCAGTTCTTC.

Comment on this clonotype: A read error is possible here, since a much larger clone lies one base away. The V call is TRBV6-2 or TRBV6-3, the J call TRBJ2-1; 7 positions match TRBD2. V trimming: 6 bases; J trimming: 7 bases; junction bases outside the gene matches: 15. The V gene's germline CDR1 is MNHEY and CDR2 SVGEGT. CDR3 length equals 16 residues. The chain's CDR3 is CASRPGGVRGRNEQFF. CDR3 sequence (DNA): TGTGCCAGCAGGCCTGGGGGGGTGCGCGGTCGGAATGAGCAGTTCTTC.

The chain combines TRBV2 with TRBJ2-7, with TRBD2 matching 11 bases. J was trimmed by 5 bases and V by 0 bases; bases with no gene match: 15. The CDR3 is made up of 19 amino acids. CDR1 is SNHLY and CDR2 is FYNNEI in the germline V gene. CDR3 nucleotide sequence: TGTGCCAGCAGTGAAGCGGCGGGGGCTGCTAGCGGGAGGTTCGACGAGCAGTACTTC. As protein: CASSEAAGAASGRFDEQYF.